This T cell receptor (beta chain) was obtained from a study of patients and donors after allogeneic stem cell transplantation. Relative to its sample, this clonotype is medium-sized. MiXCR, applied by TCRdb to the RT-PCR reads, yields one record per CDR3 protein. The sample has about 2,500 distinct CDR3 sequences, 7% to 10% seen once. The CDR3 runs to 14 residues. Trimming took 3 bases from V and 9 from J, leaving 15 bases between them. The TCR originated in a human donor who was either an allogeneic HSCT recipient or a stem cell or donor lymphocyte infusion donor (not recorded which). It is not recorded whose cells these are; they may come from a transplant donor. What was sequenced was blood, either unsorted or a sorted T cell fraction (not recorded which). The chain is built from TRBV12-3 or TRBV12-4 and TRBJ2-1; D is undetermined. The CDR3 protein is CASSLVGGVPEQFF. For the CDR3, the DNA is TGTGCCAGCAGTTTGGTAGGCGGCGTCCCTGAGCAGTTCTTC.